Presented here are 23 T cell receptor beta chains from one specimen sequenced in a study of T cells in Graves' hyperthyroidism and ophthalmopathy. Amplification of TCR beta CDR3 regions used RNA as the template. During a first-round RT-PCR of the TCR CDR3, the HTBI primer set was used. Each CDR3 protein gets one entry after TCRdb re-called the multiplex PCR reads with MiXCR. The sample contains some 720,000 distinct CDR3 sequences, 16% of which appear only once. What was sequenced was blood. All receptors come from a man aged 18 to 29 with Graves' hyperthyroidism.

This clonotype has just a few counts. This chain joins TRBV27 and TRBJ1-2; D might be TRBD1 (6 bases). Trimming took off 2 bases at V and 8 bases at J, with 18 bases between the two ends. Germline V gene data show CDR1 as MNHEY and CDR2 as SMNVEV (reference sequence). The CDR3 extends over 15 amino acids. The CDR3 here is CASSLAPPGGLGYTF. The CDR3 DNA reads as TGTGCCAGCAGTTTAGCCCCTCCGGGGGGCCTCGGCTACACCTTC.

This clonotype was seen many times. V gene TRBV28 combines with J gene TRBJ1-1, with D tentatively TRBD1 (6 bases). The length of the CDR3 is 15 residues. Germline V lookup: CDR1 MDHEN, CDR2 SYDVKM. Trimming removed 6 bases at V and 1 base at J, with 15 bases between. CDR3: CASSQYGTPNTEAFF. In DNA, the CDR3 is TGTGCCAGCAGCCAATACGGGACACCGAACACTGAAGCTTTCTTT.

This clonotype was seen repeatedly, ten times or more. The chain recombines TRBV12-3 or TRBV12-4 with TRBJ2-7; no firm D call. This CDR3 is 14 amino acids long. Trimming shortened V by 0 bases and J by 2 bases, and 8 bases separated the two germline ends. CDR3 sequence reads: CASSLAAGAYEQYF. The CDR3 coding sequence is TGTGCCAGCAGTTTAGCGGCAGGAGCCTACGAGCAGTACTTC.

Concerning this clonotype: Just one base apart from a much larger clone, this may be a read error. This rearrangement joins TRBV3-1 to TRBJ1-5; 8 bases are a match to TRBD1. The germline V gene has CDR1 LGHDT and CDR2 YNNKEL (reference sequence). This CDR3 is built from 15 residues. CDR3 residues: CASSQGRGLNQPPHF. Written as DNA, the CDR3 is TGTGCCAGCAGCCAAGGCAGGGGGCTTAATCAGCCCCCGCATTTT.

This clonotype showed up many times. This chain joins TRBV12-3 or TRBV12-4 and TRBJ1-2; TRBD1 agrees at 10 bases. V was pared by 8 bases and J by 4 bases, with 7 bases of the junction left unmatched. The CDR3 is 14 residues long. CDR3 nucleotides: TGTGCCAGCCGTCGGACAGGGGGGATCTATGGCTACACCTTC. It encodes CASRRTGGIYGYTF.

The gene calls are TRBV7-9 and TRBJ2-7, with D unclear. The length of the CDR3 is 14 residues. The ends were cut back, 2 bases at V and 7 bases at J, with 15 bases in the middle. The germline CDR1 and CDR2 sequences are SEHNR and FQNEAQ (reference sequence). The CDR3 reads CASSLNSGSKEQYF. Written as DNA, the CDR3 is TGTGCCAGCAGCTTAAATTCAGGATCCAAAGAGCAGTACTTC.

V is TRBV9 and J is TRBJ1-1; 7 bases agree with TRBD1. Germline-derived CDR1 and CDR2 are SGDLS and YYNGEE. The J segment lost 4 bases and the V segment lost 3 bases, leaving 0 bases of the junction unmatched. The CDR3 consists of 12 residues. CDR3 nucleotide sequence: TGTGCCAGCAGCGGACAGGGCACTGAAGCTTTCTTT. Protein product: CASSGQGTEAFF.

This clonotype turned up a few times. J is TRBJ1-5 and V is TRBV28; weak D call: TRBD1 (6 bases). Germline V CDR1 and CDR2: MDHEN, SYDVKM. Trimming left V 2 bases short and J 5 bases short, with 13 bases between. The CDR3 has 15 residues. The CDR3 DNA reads TGTGCCAGCAGTTTACGGCTGACAGGAGATCAGCCCCAGCATTTT. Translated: CASSLRLTGDQPQHF. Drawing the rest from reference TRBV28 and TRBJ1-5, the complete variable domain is DVKVTQSSRYLVKRTGEKVFLECVQDMDHENMFWYRQDPGLGLRLIYFSYDVKMKEKGDIPEGYSVSREKKERFSLILESASTNQTSMYLCASSLRLTGDQPQHFGDGTRLSIL.

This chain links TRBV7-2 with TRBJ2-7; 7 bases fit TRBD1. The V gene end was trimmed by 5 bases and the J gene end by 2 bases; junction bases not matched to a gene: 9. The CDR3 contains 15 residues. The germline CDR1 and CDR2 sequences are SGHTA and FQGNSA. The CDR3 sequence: CASSRQGGVTYEQYF. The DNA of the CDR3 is TGTGCCAGCAGCCGACAGGGCGGAGTAACCTACGAGCAGTACTTC. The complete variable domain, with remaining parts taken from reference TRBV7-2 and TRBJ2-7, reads GAGVSQSPSNKVTEKGKDVELRCDPISGHTALYWYRQSLGQGLEFLIYFQGNSAPDKSGLPSDRFSAERTGGSVSTLTIQRTQQEDSAVYLCASSRQGGVTYEQYFGPGTRLTVT.

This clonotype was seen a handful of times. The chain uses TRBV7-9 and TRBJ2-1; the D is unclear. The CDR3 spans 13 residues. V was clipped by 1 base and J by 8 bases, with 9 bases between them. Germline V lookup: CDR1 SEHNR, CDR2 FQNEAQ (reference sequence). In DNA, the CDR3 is TGTGCCAGCAGCTTAGAGCTAGACGATGAGCAGTTCTTC. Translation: CASSLELDDEQFF.

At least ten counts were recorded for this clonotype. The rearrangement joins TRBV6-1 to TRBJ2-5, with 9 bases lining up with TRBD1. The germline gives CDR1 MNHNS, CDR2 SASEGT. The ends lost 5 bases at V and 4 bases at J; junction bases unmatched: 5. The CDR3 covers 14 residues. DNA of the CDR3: TGTGCCAGCAGTTTACAGGGGGCATTAGAGACCCAGTACTTC. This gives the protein CASSLQGALETQYF.

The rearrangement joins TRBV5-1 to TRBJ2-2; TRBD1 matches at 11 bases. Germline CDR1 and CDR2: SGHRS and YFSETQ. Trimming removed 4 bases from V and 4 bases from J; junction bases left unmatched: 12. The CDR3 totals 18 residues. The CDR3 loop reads CASSQRPGTGGATGELFF. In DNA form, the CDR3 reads TGCGCCAGCAGCCAGCGTCCCGGGACAGGGGGAGCCACCGGGGAGCTGTTTTTT.

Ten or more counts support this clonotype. The CDR3 bases are TGTGCCAGCAGTTTAGGCGAGGATCTCCATTGGTACAATGAGCAGTTCTTC. It encodes CASSLGEDLHWYNEQFF. This chain uses TRBV28 with TRBJ2-1, with D uncertain. This CDR3 has 17 amino acids. CDR1 is MDHEN and CDR2 is SYDVKM in the germline V gene. V lost 2 bases to trimming and J lost 4 bases, with 18 bases between them.

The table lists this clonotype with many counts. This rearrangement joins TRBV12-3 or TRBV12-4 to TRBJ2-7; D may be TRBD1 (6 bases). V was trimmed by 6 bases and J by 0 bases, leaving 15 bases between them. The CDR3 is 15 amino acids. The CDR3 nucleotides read TGTGCCAGCAGGGCAACCGGGACACCCTCCTACGAGCAGTACTTC. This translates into CASRATGTPSYEQYF.

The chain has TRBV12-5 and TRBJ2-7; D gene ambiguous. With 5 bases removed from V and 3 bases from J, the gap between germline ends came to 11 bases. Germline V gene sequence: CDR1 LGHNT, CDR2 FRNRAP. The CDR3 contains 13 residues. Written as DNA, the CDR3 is TGTGCTAGTGGTCTCCGGGCGCACTACGAGCAGTACTTC. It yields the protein CASGLRAHYEQYF.

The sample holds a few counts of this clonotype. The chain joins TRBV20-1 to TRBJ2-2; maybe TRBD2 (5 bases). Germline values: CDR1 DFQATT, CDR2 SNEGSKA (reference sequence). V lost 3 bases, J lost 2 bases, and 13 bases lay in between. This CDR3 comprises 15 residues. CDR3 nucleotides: TGCAGTGCTAGCCTATTAGCGTCTAACACCGGGGAGCTGTTTTTT. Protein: CSASLLASNTGELFF.

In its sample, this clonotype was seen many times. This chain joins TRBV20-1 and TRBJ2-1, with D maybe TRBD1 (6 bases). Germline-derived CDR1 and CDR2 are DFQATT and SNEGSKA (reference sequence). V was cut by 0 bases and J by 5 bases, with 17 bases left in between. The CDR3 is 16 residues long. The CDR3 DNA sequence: TGCAGTGCTAGAGATACGGGACACCCTAGGGACAATGAGCAGTTCTTC. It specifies CSARDTGHPRDNEQFF.

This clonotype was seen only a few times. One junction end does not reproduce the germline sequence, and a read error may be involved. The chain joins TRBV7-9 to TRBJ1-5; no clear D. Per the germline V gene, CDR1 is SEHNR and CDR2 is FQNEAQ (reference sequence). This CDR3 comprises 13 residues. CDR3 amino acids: CASSLGSTQPQHF. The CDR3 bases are TGTGCCAGCAGCTTAGGGAGCACTCAGCCCCAGCATTTT.

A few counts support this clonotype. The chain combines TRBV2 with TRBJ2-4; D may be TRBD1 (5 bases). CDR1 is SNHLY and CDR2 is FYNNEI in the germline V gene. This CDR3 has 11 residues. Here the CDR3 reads CGTHAKNIQYF. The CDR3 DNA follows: TGTGGGACACATGCCAAAAACATTCAGTACTTC.

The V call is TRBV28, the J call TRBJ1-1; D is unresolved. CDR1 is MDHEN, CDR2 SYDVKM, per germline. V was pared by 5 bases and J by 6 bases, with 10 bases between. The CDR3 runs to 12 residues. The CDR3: CASSPIISEAFF. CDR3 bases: TGTGCCAGCAGTCCAATCATCTCTGAAGCTTTCTTT.

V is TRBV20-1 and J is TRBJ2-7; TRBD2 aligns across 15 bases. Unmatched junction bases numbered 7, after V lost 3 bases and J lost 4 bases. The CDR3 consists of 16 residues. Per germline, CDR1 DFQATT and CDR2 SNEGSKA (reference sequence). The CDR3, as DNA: TGCAGTGCTAGTGGACTAGCGGGAGGGCCGGGGTACGAGCAGTACTTC. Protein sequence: CSASGLAGGPGYEQYF.

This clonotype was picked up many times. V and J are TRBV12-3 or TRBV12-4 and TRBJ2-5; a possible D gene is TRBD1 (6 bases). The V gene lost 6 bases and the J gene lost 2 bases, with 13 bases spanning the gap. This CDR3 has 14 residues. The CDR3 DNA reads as TGTGCCAGCAGCCCAAATCAGGGGCAAGAGACCCAGTACTTC. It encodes CASSPNQGQETQYF.

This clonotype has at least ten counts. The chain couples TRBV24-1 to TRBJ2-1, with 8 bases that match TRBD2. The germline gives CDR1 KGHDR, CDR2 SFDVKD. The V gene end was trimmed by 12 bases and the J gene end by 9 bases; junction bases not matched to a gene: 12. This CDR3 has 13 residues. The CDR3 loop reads CASCPAGVCEQFF. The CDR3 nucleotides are TGTGCCTCCTGTCCAGCGGGAGTCTGTGAGCAGTTCTTC.